These 9 T cell receptor beta chains share one sample of origin, sequenced in a study of blood T cell repertoires in COVID-19. Profiling relied on immunoSEQ multiplex PCR, and the TCRdb table lists in-frame clones only, not all of them. Altogether tens of thousands of clones are present, about 90% being singletons, with the ten largest covering about an eighth. Sequenced sample: peripheral blood. The receptors were sampled from a human donor with active COVID-19. The donor label of this sample is uncertain.

This sequence joins TRBV15 and TRBJ2-3, with TRBD2 matching over 7 bases. Unmatched junction bases numbered 10, after V lost 8 bases and J lost 5 bases. The CDR3 length is 14 residues. CDR1 is LNHNV and CDR2 is YYDKDF in the germline V gene (reference sequence). CDR3 in amino acids: CATRVAGVIDTQYF. CDR3 in DNA: TGTGCCACCCGGGTGGCGGGAGTTATAGATACGCAGTATTTT.

CDR3 DNA sequence: TGTGCCAGTAGTATAGGGGGACAGATCTACACTGAAGCTTTCTTT. Amino acids: CASSIGGQIYTEAFF. This chain uses TRBV19 with TRBJ1-1; 7 bases map to TRBD1. CDR1 and CDR2 (germline): LNHDA, SQIVND (reference sequence). V lost 1 base to trimming and J lost 3 bases; unmatched junction nucleotides: 5. The CDR3 is 15 residues long.

V is TRBV4-1 and J is TRBJ2-2, with D possibly matching TRBD2 (5 bases). Trimming took off 1 base at V and 3 bases at J, with 15 bases between the two ends. The CDR3 is made up of 17 amino acids. Per the germline V gene, CDR1 is MGHRA and CDR2 is YSYEKL. CDR3 DNA: TGCGCCAGCAGCCAAGTCGTAGGCGTCGGGGACACCGGGGAGCTGTTTTTT. Translated: CASSQVVGVGDTGELFF.

The chain is built from TRBV30 and TRBJ1-6; D gene ambiguous. V gave up 4 bases and J gave up 5 bases, with 12 bases separating them. From germline, CDR1 is GTSNPN and CDR2 SVGIG (reference sequence). CDR3 length: 14 residues. The CDR3 nucleotides read TGTGCCTGGATGAACCGGGATGATAATTCACCCCTCCACTTT. Its translation is CAWMNRDDNSPLHF.

The chain recombines TRBV28 with TRBJ1-1; a possible D gene is TRBD1 (6 bases). The CDR3 is 14 amino acids. Trimming removed 3 bases at V and 2 bases at J, with 10 bases between. CDR1 is MDHEN and CDR2 is SYDVKM in the germline V gene. DNA for the CDR3: TGTGCCAGCAGTTTCGGGGGGCCCAACACTGAAGCTTTCTTT. Protein: CASSFGGPNTEAFF.

This clone was seen a single time. The V call is TRBV24-1, the J call TRBJ2-3; tentatively, D is TRBD1 (6 bases). This CDR3 has 16 amino acids. Trimming left V 4 bases short and J 5 bases short, with 18 bases between. Germline CDR1 is KGHDR and CDR2 is SFDVKD. The CDR3, as DNA: TGTGCCACCAGTGAATCCAGGGGCCGCGGTGGAGATACGCAGTATTTT. This codes for CATSESRGRGGDTQYF.

The chain uses TRBV24-1 and TRBJ2-5; D is uncertain. Trimming pared 2 bases from V and 5 bases from J, leaving 8 bases between. This CDR3 is built from 13 residues. Germline V CDR1 and CDR2: KGHDR, SFDVKD. The CDR3 DNA reads TGTGCCACCAGTGATTCGGGTACGGAGACCCAGTACTTC. Protein product: CATSDSGTETQYF.

The chain is built from TRBV28 and TRBJ1-1, with D perhaps matching TRBD1 (5 bases). CDR1 is MDHEN and CDR2 is SYDVKM in the germline V gene. This CDR3 region has 12 residues. The germline V and J ends were trimmed by 1 base and 11 bases, with 11 bases remaining between them. The CDR3 coding sequence is TGTGCCAGCAGTTTATCAGGGAATCAGGCTTTCTTT. This encodes CASSLSGNQAFF.

The chain employs TRBV3-1 (or the pseudogene TRBV3-2) and TRBJ2-7; 9 nucleotides align to TRBD2. After removal of 1 base from V and 7 bases from J, the junction contained 14 bases not matched to a gene. The CDR3 is 17 amino acids. CDR1 is LGHDT, CDR2 YNNKEL, per germline (reference sequence). The CDR3 region is CASSQVIAGTSIYEQYF. The CDR3 DNA follows: TGTGCCAGCAGCCAAGTTATCGCCGGGACTAGCATCTATGAGCAGTACTTC.